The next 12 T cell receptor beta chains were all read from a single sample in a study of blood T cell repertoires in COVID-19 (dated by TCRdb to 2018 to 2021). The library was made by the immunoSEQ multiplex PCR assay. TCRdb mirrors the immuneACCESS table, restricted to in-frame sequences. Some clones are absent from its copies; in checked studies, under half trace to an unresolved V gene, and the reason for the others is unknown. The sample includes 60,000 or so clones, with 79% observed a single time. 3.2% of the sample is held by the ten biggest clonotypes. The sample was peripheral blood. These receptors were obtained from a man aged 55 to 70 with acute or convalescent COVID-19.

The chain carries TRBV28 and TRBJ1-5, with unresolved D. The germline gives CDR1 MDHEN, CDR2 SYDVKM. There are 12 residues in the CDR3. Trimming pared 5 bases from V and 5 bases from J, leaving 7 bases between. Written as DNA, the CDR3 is TGTGCCAGCAGTGTCCCTCATCAGCCCCAGCATTTT. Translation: CASSVPHQPQHF.

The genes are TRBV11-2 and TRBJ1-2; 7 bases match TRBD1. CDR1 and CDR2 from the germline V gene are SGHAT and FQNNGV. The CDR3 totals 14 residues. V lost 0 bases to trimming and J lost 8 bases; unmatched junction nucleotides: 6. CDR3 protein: CASSLEGRDRGYTF. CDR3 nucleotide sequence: TGTGCCAGCAGCTTAGAGGGCCGGGACAGAGGCTACACCTTC.

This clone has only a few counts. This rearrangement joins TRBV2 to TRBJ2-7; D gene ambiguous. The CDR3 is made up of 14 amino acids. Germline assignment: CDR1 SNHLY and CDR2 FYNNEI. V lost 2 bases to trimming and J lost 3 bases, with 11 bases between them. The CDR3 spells CASSEQEENYEQYF. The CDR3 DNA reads TGTGCCAGCAGTGAACAAGAAGAGAACTACGAGCAGTACTTC. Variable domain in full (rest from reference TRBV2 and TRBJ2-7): EPEVTQTPSHQVTQMGQEVILRCVPISNHLYFYWYRQILGQKVEFLVSFYNNEISEKSEIFDDQFSVERPDGSNFTLKIRSTKLEDSAMYFCASSEQEENYEQYFGPGTRLTVT.

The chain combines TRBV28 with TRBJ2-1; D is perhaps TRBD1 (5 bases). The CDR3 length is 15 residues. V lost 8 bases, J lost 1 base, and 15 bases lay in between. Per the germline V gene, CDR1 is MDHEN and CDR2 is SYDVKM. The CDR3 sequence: CASSPAGLSYNEQFF. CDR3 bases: TGTGCCAGCTCCCCCGCAGGGTTATCCTACAATGAGCAGTTCTTC.

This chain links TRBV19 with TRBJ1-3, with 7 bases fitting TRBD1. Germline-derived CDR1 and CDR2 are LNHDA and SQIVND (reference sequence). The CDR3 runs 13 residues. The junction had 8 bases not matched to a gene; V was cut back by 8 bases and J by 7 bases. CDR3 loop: CASSGTARNTIYF. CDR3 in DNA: TGTGCCAGTTCCGGGACAGCGAGGAACACCATATATTTT.

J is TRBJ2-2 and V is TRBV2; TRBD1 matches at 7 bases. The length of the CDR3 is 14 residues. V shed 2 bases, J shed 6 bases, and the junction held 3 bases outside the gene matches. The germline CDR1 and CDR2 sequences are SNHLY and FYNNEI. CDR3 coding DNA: TGTGCCAGCAGTGAAACAGGGGCGGCCGGGGAGCTGTTTTTT. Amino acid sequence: CASSETGAAGELFF.

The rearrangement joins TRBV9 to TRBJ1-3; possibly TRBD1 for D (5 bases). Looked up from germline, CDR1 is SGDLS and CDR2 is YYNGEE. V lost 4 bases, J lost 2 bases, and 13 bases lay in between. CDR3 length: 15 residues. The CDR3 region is CASSQPGLAGNTIYF. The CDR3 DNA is TGTGCCAGCAGCCAGCCGGGACTCGCTGGAAACACCATATATTTT.

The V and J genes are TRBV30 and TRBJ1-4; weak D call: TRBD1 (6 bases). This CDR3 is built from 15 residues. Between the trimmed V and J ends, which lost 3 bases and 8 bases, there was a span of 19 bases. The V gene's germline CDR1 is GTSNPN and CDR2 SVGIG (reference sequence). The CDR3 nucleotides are TGTGCCTGGAGGGACCTCGGGGGGGCGGCAGAAAAACTGTTTTTT. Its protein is CAWRDLGGAAEKLFF.

In DNA, the CDR3 is TGTGCCACCAGCAGAGATCAGGGGAAGGAGACCCAGTACTTC. Translation: CATSRDQGKETQYF. The gene calls are TRBV15 and TRBJ2-5; TRBD1 might be the D (6 bases). Germline loops: CDR1 LNHNV, CDR2 YYDKDF (reference sequence). Trimming left V 0 bases short and J 5 bases short, with 10 bases between. CDR3 length: 14 residues.

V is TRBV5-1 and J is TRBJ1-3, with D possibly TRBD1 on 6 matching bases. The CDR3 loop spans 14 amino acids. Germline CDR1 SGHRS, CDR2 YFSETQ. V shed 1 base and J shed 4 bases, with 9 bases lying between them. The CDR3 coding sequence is TGCGCCAGCAGCTTGACAGGGAACGGAAACACCATATATTTT. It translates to CASSLTGNGNTIYF.

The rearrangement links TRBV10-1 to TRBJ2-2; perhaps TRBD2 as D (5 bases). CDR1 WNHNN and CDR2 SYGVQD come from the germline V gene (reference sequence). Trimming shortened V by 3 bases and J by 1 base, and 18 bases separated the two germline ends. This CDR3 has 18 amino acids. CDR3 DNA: TGCGCCAGCAGTGATCCAAGGAAAGGTGGGAGGAACACCGGGGAGCTGTTTTTT. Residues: CASSDPRKGGRNTGELFF.

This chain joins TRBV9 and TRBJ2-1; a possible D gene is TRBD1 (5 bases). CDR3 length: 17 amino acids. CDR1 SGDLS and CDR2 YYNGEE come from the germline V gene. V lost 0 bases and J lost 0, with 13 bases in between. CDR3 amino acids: CASSVGVGLASYNEQFF. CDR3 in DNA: TGTGCCAGCAGCGTAGGAGTGGGGCTTGCCTCCTACAATGAGCAGTTCTTC.